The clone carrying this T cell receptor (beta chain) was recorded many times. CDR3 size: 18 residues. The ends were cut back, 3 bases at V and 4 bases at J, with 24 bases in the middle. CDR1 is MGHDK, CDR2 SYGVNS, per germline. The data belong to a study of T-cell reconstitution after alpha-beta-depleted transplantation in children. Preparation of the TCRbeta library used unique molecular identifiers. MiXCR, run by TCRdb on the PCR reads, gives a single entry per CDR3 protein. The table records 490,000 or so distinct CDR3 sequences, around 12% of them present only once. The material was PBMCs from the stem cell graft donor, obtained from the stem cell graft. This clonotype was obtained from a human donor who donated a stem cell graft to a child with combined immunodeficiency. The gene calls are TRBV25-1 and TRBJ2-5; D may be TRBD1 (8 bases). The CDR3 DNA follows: TGTGCCAGCAGTGACGGTTGGGGGGGACAGGCTTTTGGAGAGACCCAGTACTTC. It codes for CASSDGWGGQAFGETQYF. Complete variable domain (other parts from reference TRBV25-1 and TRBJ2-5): EADIYQTPRYLVIGTGKKITLECSQTMGHDKMYWYQQDPGMELHLIHYSYGVNSTEKGDLSSESTVSRIRTEHFPLTLESARPSHTSQYLCASSDGWGGQAFGETQYFGPGTRLLVL.